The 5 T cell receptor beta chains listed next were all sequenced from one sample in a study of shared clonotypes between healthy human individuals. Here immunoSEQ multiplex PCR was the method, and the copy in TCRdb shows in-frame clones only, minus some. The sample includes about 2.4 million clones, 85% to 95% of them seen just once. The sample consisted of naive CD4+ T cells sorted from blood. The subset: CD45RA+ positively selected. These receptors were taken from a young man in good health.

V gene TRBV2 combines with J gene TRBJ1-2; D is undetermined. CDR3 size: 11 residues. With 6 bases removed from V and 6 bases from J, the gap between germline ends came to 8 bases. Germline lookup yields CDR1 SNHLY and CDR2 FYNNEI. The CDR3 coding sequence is TGTGCCAGCAGGGTTGTCAATGGCTACACCTTC. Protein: CASRVVNGYTF.

CDR3 protein: CASSPGDRGEETQYF. The DNA for the CDR3 is TGCGCCAGCAGCCCGGGGGACAGGGGTGAAGAGACCCAGTACTTC. The rearrangement links TRBV5-1 to TRBJ2-5, with 10 bases that match TRBD1. The CDR3 covers 15 residues. Germline assignment: CDR1 SGHRS and CDR2 YFSETQ. Trimming cost V 4 bases and J 3 bases; bases outside gene matches: 6.

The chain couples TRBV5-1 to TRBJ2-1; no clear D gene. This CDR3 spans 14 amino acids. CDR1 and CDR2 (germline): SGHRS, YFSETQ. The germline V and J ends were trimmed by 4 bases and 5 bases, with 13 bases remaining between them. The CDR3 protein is CASSTFSRDNEQFF. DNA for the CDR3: TGCGCCAGCAGCACCTTTAGCCGGGACAATGAGCAGTTCTTC.

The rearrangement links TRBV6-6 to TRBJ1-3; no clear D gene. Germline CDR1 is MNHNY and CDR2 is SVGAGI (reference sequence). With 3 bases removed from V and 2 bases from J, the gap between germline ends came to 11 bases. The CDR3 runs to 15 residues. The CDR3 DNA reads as TGTGCCAGCAGTTATTGGGGTAGGGCTGGAAACACCATATATTTT. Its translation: CASSYWGRAGNTIYF.

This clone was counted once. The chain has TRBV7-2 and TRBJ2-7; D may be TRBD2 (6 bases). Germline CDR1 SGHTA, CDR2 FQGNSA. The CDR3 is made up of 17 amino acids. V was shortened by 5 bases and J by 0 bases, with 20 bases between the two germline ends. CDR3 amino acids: CASSRSRPGGTSYEQYF. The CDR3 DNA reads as TGTGCCAGCAGCCGATCCCGGCCGGGCGGGACCTCCTACGAGCAGTACTTC. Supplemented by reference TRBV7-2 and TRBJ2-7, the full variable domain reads GAGVSQSPSNKVTEKGKDVELRCDPISGHTALYWYRQSLGQGLEFLIYFQGNSAPDKSGLPSDRFSAERTGGSVSTLTIQRTQQEDSAVYLCASSRSRPGGTSYEQYFGPGTRLTVT.